Presented here are 15 T cell receptor beta chains from one specimen sequenced in a study of a mutant IDH1 vaccine in newly diagnosed glioma. Stated time point: week 47, end of study. A single vaccine dose contained 300 ug of mutant IDH1 20-mer peptide, and topical imiquimod was used with it. The method was immunoSEQ multiplex PCR; TCRdb's version includes in-frame clones alone and lacks a portion of them. This table has about 90,000 clones, just under 90% appearing once. For these TCRs, the target antigens are not known. The source material was PBMCs, sampled from a glioma patient whose treatment included an IDH1 peptide vaccine. The receptors originated from a woman between 45 and 65 years old with glioma.

The chain couples TRBV2 to TRBJ2-7, with 13 bases fitting TRBD2. V was pared by 11 bases and J by 1 base, with 5 bases of the junction left unmatched. Per germline, CDR1 SNHLY and CDR2 FYNNEI. There are 14 residues in the CDR3. The CDR3 sequence: CARGGLAGSYEQYF. The DNA for the CDR3 is TGTGCCCGAGGGGGACTAGCGGGGTCCTACGAGCAGTACTTC.

The rearrangement uses TRBV18 and TRBJ2-1, with a possible D match to TRBD2 (5 bases). The CDR3 sequence is 12 residues long. Per the germline V gene, CDR1 is KGHSH and CDR2 is LQKENI. Trimming removed 5 bases from V and 8 bases from J, with 10 bases in between. The CDR3 region has the DNA TGTGCCAGCTCAAGGGAGCTAGATGAGCAGTTCTTC. The encoded protein is CASSRELDEQFF.

The chain uses TRBV6-4 and TRBJ2-3; 11 bases are a match to TRBD2. Germline V gene sequence: CDR1 MRHNA, CDR2 SNTAGT. Losses at the gene ends were 5 bases for V and 5 bases for J; bases not matched to a gene: 6. The CDR3 loop spans 15 amino acids. The CDR3 nucleotides are TGTGCCAGCAGTCTACTAGCGGGAGTGGGAGATACGCAGTATTTT. This encodes CASSLLAGVGDTQYF.

This clone was counted between two and nine times. The chain's CDR3 is CATSFGTGGFDEQFF. The CDR3 nucleotides are TGTGCCACCAGCTTTGGGACAGGGGGCTTCGATGAGCAGTTCTTC. V usage is TRBV15 and J usage is TRBJ2-1, with 12 nucleotides matching TRBD1. Trimming took 5 bases from V and 8 from J; bases not matched to a gene: 7. The CDR3 has 15 residues. Germline assignment: CDR1 LNHNV and CDR2 YYDKDF (reference sequence).

This clone was observed a handful of times. The rearrangement uses TRBV5-4 and TRBJ2-3; 9 positions agree with TRBD1. Germline V gene lookup returns CDR1 SGHNT and CDR2 YYREEE (reference sequence). This CDR3 is 14 amino acids long. V was pared by 4 bases and J by 4 bases, with 4 bases of the junction left unmatched. CDR3 residues: CASSRDRAPDTQYF. Here the CDR3 DNA reads TGTGCCAGCAGCCGGGACAGGGCTCCAGATACGCAGTATTTT. The full variable domain, in which reference TRBV5-4 and TRBJ2-3 provide the parts outside the CDR3, is ETGVTQSPTHLIKTRGQQVTLRCSSQSGHNTVSWYQQALGQGPQFIFQYYREEENGRGNFPPRFSGLQFPNYSSELNVNALELDDSALYLCASSRDRAPDTQYFGPGTRLTVL.

V is TRBV15 and J is TRBJ1-1; TRBD1 matches 9 bases. CDR3 length: 19 amino acids. J lost 0 bases, V lost 0 bases, and 11 bases had no gene match. Germline V gene lookup returns CDR1 LNHNV and CDR2 YYDKDF (reference sequence). CDR3 DNA sequence: TGTGCCACCAGCAGAGATTCTCTTGGGACAGGGAGGATGAACACTGAAGCTTTCTTT. Residues: CATSRDSLGTGRMNTEAFF.

The J gene is TRBJ2-3, the V gene TRBV5-1; D remains ambiguous. Trimming stripped 0 bases from V and 0 bases from J, with 11 bases between. The CDR3 covers 16 residues. The germline V gene has CDR1 SGHRS and CDR2 YFSETQ. The DNA of the CDR3 is TGCGCCAGCAGCTTGGATGGGGTGATGAGCACAGATACGCAGTATTTT. Residues: CASSLDGVMSTDTQYF.

The V gene is TRBV11-3, the J gene TRBJ2-1; TRBD2 might be the D (6 bases). CDR1 is SGHNT and CDR2 is YENEEA in the germline V gene. Trimming removed 1 base from V and 3 bases from J, with 10 bases in between. The CDR3 is 15 residues long. In nucleotides, the CDR3 is TGTGCCAGCAGCTTAGGCGGCGGGGTCTACAATGAGCAGTTCTTC. It translates to CASSLGGGVYNEQFF.

The rearrangement links TRBV4-1 to TRBJ2-7; a weak D match, TRBD2 (5 bases). Deletions cut 4 bases from V and 3 bases from J, with 13 bases between. The CDR3 covers 14 residues. Germline V gives CDR1 MGHRA, CDR2 YSYEKL. CDR3 bases: TGCGCCAGCAGCCTCGGGGAAGGAAACTACGAGCAGTACTTC. Its protein product is CASSLGEGNYEQYF.

The chain carries TRBV9 and TRBJ1-3; no definite D call. Trimming pared 4 bases from V and 4 bases from J, leaving 9 bases between. CDR1 SGDLS and CDR2 YYNGEE come from the germline V gene. The CDR3 has 13 amino acids. The CDR3 sequence: CASSSERGNTIYF. Written as DNA, the CDR3 is TGTGCCAGCAGCTCCGAACGAGGAAACACCATATATTTT.

J is TRBJ2-1 and V is TRBV9, with D perhaps TRBD1 (6 bases). CDR1 and CDR2 from the germline V gene are SGDLS and YYNGEE. V was clipped by 4 bases and J by 11 bases, with 13 bases between them. This CDR3 is 12 amino acids long. CDR3 nucleotide sequence: TGTGCCAGCAGCCTTGTCCAGGGGAAGCAGTTCTTC. Residues: CASSLVQGKQFF.

The rearrangement uses TRBV7-9 and TRBJ1-6; no reliable D call. CDR1 and CDR2 from the germline V gene are SEHNR and FQNEAQ (reference sequence). This CDR3 comprises 12 residues. V was pared by 5 bases and J by 10 bases, with 9 bases between. The CDR3 sequence is CASSITESPLHF. The CDR3 DNA reads as TGTGCCAGCAGCATTACAGAATCACCCCTCCACTTT.

This chain connects TRBV19 to TRBJ2-7; D perhaps matches TRBD2 (7 bases). CDR1 and CDR2 from the germline V gene are LNHDA and SQIVND (reference sequence). The CDR3 contains 13 residues. V shed 6 bases and J shed 3 bases, with 12 bases lying between them. This CDR3 reads CASRGGQGYEQYF. The CDR3 bases are TGTGCCAGTAGGGGGGGGCAGGGCTACGAGCAGTACTTC.

The rearrangement uses TRBV4-2 and TRBJ2-1; D call uncertain. The CDR3 spans 13 residues. Germline CDR1 reads LGHNA; CDR2 reads YNFKEQ. The V gene lost 3 bases and the J gene lost 8 bases, with 11 bases spanning the gap. As DNA, the CDR3 is TGTGCCAGCAGCCAGGCCCAGTCCCATGAGCAGTTCTTC. This translates into CASSQAQSHEQFF.

This clone has only one observation. This chain joins TRBV7-2 and TRBJ2-1; 11 bases match TRBD2. The CDR3 sequence is 15 residues long. CDR1 is SGHTA and CDR2 is FQGNSA in the germline V gene. V lost 6 bases and J lost 4; bases outside the gene matches: 5. CDR3 residues: CASSQTSGVYNEQFF. CDR3 in DNA: TGTGCCAGCAGTCAGACTAGCGGGGTGTACAATGAGCAGTTCTTC. Combining the CDR3 with reference TRBV7-2 and TRBJ2-1 gives the whole variable domain GAGVSQSPSNKVTEKGKDVELRCDPISGHTALYWYRQSLGQGLEFLIYFQGNSAPDKSGLPSDRFSAERTGGSVSTLTIQRTQQEDSAVYLCASSQTSGVYNEQFFGPGTRLTVL.